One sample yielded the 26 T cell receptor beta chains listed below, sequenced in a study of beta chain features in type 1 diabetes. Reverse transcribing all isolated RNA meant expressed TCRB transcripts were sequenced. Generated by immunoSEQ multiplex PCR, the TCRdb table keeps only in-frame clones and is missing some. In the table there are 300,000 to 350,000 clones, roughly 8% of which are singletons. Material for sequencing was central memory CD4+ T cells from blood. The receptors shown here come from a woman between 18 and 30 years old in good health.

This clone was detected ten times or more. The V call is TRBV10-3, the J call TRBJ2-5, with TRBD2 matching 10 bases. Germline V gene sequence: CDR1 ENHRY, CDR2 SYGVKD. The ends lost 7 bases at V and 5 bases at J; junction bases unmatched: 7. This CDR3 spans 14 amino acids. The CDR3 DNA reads TGTGCCATCAAAACAGGGACTAGCGTTGAGACCCAGTACTTC. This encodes CAIKTGTSVETQYF.

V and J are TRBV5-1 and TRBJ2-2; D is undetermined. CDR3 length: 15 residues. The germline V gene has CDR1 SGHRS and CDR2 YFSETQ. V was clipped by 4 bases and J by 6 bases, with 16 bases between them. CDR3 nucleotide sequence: TGCGCCAGCAGCCCGAGGACGATAAGCGCCGGGGAGCTGTTTTTT. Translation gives CASSPRTISAGELFF.

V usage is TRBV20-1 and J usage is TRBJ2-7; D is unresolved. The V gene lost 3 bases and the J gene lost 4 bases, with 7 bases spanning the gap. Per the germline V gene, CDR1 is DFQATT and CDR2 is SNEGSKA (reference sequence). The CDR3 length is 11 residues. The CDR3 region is CSASDTYEQYF. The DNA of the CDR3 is TGCAGTGCTAGTGACACATACGAGCAGTACTTC.

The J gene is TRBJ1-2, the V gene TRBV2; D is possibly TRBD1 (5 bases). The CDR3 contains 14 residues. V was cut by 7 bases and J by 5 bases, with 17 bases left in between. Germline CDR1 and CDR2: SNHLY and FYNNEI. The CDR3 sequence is CASNAQTVTYGYTF. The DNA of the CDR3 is TGTGCCAGCAACGCCCAGACAGTTACATATGGCTACACCTTC.

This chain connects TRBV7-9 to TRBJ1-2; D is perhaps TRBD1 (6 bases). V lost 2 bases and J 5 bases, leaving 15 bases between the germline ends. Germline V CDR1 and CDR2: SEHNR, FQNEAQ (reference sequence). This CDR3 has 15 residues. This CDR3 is CASSLSKQGDYGYTF. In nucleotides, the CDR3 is TGTGCCAGCAGCTTAAGTAAACAGGGAGATTATGGCTACACCTTC.

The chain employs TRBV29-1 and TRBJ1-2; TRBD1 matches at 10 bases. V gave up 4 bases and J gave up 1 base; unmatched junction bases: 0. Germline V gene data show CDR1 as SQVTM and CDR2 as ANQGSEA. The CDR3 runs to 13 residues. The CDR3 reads CSVGTGGNYGYTF. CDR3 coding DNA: TGCAGCGTTGGGACAGGGGGTAACTATGGCTACACCTTC.

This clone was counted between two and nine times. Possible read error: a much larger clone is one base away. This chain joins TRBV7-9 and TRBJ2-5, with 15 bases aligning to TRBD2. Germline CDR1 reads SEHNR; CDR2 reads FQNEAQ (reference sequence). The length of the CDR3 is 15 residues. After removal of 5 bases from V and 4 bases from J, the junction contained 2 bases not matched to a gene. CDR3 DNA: TGTGCCAGCAGCCCGGGACTAGCGGGAGGAGAGACCCAGTACTTC. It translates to CASSPGLAGGETQYF.

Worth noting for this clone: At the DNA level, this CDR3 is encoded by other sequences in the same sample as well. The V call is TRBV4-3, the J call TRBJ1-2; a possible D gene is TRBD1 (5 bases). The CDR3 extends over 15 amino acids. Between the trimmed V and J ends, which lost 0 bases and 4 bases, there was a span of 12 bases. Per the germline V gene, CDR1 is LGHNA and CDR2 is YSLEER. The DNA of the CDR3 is TGCGCCAGCAGCCAAGACGCGCAGGGATTCTATGGCTACACCTTC. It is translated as CASSQDAQGFYGYTF.

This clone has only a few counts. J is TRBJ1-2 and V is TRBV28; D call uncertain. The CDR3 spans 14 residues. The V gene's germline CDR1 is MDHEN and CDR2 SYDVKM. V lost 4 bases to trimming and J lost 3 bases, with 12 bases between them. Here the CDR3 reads CASSSASWDYGYTF. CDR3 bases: TGTGCCAGCAGTTCGGCCAGTTGGGACTATGGCTACACCTTC.

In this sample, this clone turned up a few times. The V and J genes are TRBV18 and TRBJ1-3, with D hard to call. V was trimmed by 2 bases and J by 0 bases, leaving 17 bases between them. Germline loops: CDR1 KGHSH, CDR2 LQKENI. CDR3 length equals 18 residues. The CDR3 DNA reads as TGTGCCAGCTCACCAACAGCACGTGGCTCTCTCTCTGGAAACACCATATATTTT. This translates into CASSPTARGSLSGNTIYF.

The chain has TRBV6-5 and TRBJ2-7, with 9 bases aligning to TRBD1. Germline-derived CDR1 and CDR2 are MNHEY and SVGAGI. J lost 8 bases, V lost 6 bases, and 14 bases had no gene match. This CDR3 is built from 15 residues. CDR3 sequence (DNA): TGTGCCAGCAGGTTGGAAGGGACAGGGATCTCCAAGCAGTACTTC. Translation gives CASRLEGTGISKQYF.

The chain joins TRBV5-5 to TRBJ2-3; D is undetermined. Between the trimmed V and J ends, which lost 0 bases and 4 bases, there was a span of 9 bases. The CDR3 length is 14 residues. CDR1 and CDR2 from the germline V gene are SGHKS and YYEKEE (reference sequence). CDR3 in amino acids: CASSLVQTADTQYF. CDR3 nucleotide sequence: TGTGCCAGCAGCTTGGTGCAGACCGCAGATACGCAGTATTTT.

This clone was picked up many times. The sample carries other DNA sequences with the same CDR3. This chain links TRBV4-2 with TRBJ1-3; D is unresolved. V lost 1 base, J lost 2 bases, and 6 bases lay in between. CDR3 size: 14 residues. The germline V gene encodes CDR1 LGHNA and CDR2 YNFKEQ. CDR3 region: CASSQVGAGNTIYF. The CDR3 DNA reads TGTGCCAGCAGCCAAGTTGGGGCTGGAAACACCATATATTTT.

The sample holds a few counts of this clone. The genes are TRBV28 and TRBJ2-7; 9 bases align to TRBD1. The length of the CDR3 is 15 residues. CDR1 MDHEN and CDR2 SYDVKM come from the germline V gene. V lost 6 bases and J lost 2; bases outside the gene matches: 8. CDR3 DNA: TGTGCCAGCAGCCCGTCGGGACAGGGTCCCTACGAGCAGTACTTC. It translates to CASSPSGQGPYEQYF.

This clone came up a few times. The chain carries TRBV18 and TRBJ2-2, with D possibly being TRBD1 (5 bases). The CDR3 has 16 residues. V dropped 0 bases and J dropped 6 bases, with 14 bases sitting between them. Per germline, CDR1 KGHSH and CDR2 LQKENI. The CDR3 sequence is CASSPPGQAAAGELFF. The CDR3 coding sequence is TGTGCCAGCTCACCACCGGGGCAGGCGGCCGCCGGGGAGCTGTTTTTT.

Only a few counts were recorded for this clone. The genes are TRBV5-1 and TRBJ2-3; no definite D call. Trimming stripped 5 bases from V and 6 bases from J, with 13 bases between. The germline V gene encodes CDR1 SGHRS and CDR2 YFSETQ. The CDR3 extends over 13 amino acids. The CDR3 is CASSLDGRDTQYF. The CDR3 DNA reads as TGCGCCAGCAGTTTAGACGGTAGGGATACGCAGTATTTT.

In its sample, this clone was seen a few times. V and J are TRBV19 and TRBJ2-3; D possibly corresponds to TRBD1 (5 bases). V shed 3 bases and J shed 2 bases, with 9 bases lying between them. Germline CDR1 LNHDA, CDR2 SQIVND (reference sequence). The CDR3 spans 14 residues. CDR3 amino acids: CASSMNRLTDTQYF. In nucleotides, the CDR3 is TGTGCCAGTAGTATGAACAGGCTCACAGATACGCAGTATTTT.

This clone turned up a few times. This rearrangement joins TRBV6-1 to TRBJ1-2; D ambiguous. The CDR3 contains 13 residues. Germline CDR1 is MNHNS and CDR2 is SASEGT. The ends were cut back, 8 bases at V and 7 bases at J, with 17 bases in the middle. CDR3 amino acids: CASGIVGIRGYTF. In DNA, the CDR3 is TGTGCCAGCGGCATAGTTGGGATTCGTGGCTACACCTTC.

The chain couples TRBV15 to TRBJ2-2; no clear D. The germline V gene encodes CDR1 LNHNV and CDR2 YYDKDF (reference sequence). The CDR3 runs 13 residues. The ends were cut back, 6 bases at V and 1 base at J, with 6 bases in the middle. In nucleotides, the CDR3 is TGTGCCACCAGGACGGAGAACACCGGGGAGCTGTTTTTT. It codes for CATRTENTGELFF.

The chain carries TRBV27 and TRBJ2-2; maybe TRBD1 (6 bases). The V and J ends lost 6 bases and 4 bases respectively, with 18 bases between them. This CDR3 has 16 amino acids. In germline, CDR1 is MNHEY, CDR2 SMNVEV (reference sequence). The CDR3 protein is CASRKGQLGGTGELFF. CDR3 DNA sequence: TGTGCCAGCAGGAAAGGACAGTTAGGAGGCACCGGGGAGCTGTTTTTT.

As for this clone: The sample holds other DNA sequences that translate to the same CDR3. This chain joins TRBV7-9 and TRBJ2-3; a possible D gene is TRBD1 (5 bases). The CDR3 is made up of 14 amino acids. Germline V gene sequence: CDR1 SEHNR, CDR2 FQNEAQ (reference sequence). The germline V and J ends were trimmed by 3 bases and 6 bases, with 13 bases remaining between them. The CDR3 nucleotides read TGTGCCAGCAGCTTGGGTGGGGCCGCCGATACGCAGTATTTT. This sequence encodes CASSLGGAADTQYF.

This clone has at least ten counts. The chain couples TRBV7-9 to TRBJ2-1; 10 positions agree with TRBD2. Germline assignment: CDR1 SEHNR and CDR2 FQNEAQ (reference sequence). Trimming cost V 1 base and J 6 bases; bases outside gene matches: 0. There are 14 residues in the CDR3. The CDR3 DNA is TGTGCCAGCAGCTTAGGGACTAGCGGCAATGAGCAGTTCTTC. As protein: CASSLGTSGNEQFF.

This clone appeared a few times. CDR3 nucleotides: TGTGCCACCCGCTGGGATACTAGATCCAATGAGCAGTTCTTC. Amino acid sequence: CATRWDTRSNEQFF. This chain connects TRBV15 to TRBJ2-1; D perhaps matches TRBD2 (5 bases). Germline loops: CDR1 LNHNV, CDR2 YYDKDF (reference sequence). Trimming took 8 bases from V and 6 from J, leaving 17 bases between them. The CDR3 totals 14 residues.

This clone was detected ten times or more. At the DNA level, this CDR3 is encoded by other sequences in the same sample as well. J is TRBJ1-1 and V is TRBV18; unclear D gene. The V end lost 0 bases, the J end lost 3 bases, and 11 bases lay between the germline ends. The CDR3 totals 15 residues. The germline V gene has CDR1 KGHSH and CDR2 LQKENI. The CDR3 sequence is CASSPPGRQDTEAFF. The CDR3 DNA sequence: TGTGCCAGCTCACCACCAGGGAGGCAGGACACTGAAGCTTTCTTT.

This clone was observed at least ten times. The CDR3 region has the DNA TGTGCCAGCAGCCAACTGACAGGGAATGAGCAGTACTTC. Translation gives CASSQLTGNEQYF. This sequence joins TRBV4-2 and TRBJ2-7; 7 nucleotides align to TRBD1. Per germline, CDR1 LGHNA and CDR2 YNFKEQ. The trim removed 2 bases at V and 7 bases at J, leaving 5 bases unmatched. This CDR3 is built from 13 residues.

CDR3 loop: CARNSRPSYEQYF. The DNA for the CDR3 is TGCGCCAGAAATAGCAGGCCCTCCTACGAGCAGTACTTC. The rearrangement uses TRBV4-3 and TRBJ2-7; D not resolved. Germline V lookup: CDR1 LGHNA, CDR2 YSLEER. This CDR3 has 13 residues. The V end lost 9 bases, the J end lost 0 bases, and 12 bases lay between the germline ends.